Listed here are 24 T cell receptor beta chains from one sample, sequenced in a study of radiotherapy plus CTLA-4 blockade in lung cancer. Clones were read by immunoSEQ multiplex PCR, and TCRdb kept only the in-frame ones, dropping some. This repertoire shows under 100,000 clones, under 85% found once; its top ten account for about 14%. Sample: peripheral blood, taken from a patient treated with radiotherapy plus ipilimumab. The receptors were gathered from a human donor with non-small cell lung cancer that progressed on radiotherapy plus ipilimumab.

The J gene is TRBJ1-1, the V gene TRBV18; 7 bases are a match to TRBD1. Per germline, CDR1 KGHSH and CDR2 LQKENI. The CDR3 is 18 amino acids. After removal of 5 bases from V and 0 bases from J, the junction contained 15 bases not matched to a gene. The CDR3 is CASSSYWSTGAMNTEAFF. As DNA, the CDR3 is TGTGCCAGCTCATCTTATTGGTCAACAGGGGCCATGAACACTGAAGCTTTCTTT.

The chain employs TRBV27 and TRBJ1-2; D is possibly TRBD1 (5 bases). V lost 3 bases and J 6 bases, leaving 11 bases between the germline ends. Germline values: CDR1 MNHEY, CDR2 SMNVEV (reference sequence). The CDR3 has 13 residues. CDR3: CASSLGGRDGYTF. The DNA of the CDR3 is TGTGCCAGCAGTTTGGGGGGTAGGGATGGCTACACCTTC.

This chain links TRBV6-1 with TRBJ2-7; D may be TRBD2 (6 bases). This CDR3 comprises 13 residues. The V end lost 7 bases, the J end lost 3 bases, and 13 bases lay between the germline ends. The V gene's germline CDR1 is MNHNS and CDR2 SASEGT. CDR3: CASTRGINYEQYF. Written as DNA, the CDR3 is TGTGCCAGCACGCGGGGTATCAACTACGAGCAGTACTTC.

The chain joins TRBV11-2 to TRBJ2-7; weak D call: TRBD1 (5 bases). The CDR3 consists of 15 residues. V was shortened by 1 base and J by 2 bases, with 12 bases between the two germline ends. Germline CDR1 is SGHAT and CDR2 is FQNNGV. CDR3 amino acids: CASSLADQGPYEQYF. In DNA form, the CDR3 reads TGTGCCAGCAGCTTAGCGGATCAGGGTCCCTACGAGCAGTACTTC.

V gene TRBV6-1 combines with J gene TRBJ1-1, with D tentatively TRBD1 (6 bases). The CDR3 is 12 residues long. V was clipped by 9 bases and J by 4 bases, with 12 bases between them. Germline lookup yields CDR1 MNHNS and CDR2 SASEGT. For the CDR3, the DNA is TGTGCCAGTCGACGGGGGGCCACTGAAGCTTTCTTT. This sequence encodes CASRRGATEAFF.

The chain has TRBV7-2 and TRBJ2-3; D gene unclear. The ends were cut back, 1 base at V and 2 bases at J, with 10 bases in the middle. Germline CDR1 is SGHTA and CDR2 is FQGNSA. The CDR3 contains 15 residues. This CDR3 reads CASSLGVLATDTQYF. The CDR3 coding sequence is TGTGCCAGCAGCTTAGGGGTATTGGCCACAGATACGCAGTATTTT.

This CDR3 is CASSVGLAGAYNEQFF. DNA of the CDR3: TGTGCCAGCAGCGTAGGACTAGCGGGAGCTTACAATGAGCAGTTCTTC. The V gene is TRBV9, the J gene TRBJ2-1; TRBD2 agrees at 12 bases. Germline V gene sequence: CDR1 SGDLS, CDR2 YYNGEE. This CDR3 has 16 residues. After removal of 0 bases from V and 4 bases from J, the junction contained 2 bases not matched to a gene. Using reference TRBV9 and TRBJ2-1 for the parts outside the CDR3, the full variable domain is DSGVTQTPKHLITATGQRVTLRCSPRSGDLSVYWYQQSLDQGLQFLIQYYNGEERAKGNILERFSAQQFPDLHSELNLSSLELGDSALYFCASSVGLAGAYNEQFFGPGTRLTVL.

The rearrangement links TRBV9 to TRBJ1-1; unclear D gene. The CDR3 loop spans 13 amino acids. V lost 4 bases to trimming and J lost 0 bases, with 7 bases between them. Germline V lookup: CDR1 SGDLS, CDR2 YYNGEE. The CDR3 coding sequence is TGTGCCAGCAGCCGCGACCTGAACACTGAAGCTTTCTTT. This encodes CASSRDLNTEAFF.

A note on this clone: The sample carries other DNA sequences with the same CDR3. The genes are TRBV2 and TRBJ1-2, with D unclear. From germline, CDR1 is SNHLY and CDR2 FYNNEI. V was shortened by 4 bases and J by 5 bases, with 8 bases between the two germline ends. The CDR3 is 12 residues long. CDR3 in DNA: TGTGCCAGCAGTGTGCAAAGTTATGGCTACACCTTC. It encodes CASSVQSYGYTF.

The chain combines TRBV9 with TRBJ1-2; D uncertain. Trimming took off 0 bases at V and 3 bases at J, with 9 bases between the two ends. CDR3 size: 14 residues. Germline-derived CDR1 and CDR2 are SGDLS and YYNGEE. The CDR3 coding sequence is TGTGCCAGCAGCGTAGGATTTGGGGACTATGGCTACACCTTC. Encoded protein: CASSVGFGDYGYTF.

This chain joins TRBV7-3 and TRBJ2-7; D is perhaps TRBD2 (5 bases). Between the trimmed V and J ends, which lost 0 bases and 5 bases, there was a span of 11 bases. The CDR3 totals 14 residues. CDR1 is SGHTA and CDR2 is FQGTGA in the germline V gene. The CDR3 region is CASSLTGNDHEQYF. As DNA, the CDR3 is TGTGCCAGCAGCTTAACCGGGAACGACCACGAGCAGTACTTC. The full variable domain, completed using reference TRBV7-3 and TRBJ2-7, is GAGVSQTPSNKVTEKGKYVELRCDPISGHTALYWYRQSLGQGPEFLIYFQGTGAADDSGLPNDRFFAVRPEGSVSTLKIQRTERGDSAVYLCASSLTGNDHEQYFGPGTRLTVT.

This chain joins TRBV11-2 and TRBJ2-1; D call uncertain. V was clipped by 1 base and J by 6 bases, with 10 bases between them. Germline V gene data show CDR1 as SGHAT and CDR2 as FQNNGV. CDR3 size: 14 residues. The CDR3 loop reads CASSLVGGRNEQFF. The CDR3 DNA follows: TGTGCCAGCAGCTTAGTAGGCGGCCGCAATGAGCAGTTCTTC.

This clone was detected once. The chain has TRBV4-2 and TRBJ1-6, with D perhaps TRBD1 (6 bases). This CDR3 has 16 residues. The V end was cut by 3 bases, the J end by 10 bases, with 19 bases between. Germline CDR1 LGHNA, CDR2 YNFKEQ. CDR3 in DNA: TGTGCCAGCAGCCACCGCCTCGAGGGGGGCAGGTCACCCCTCCACTTT. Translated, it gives CASSHRLEGGRSPLHF.

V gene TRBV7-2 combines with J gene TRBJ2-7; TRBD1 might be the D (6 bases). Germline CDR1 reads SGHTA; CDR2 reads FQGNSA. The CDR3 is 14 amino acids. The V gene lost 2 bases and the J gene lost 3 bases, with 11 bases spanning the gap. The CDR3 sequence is CASSLTGLGYEQYF. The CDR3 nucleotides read TGTGCCAGCAGCTTAACAGGGCTCGGCTACGAGCAGTACTTC. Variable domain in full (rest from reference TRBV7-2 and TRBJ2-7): GAGVSQSPSNKVTEKGKDVELRCDPISGHTALYWYRQSLGQGLEFLIYFQGNSAPDKSGLPSDRFSAERTGGSVSTLTIQRTQQEDSAVYLCASSLTGLGYEQYFGPGTRLTVT.

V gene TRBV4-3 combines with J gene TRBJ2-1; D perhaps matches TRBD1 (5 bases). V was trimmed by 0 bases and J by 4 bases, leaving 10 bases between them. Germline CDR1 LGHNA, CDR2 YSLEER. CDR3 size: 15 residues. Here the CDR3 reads CASSQDRTGYNEQFF. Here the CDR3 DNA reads TGCGCCAGCAGCCAAGATCGAACAGGATACAATGAGCAGTTCTTC.

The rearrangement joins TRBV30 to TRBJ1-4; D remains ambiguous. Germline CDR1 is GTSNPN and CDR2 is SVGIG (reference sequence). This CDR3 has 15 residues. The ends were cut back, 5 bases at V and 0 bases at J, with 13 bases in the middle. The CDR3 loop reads CAWGGWPATNEKLFF. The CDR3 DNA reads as TGTGCCTGGGGAGGCTGGCCTGCAACTAATGAAAAACTGTTTTTT.

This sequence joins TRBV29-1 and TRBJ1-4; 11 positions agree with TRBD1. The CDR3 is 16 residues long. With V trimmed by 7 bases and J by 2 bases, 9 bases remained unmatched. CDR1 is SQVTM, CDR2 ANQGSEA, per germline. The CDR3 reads CSAGQGASSTNEKLFF. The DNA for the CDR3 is TGCAGCGCAGGACAGGGGGCTAGCTCGACTAATGAAAAACTGTTTTTT.

CDR3: CASSAKGNTIYF. CDR3 nucleotides: TGTGCCAGCAGCGCTAAGGGAAACACCATATATTTT. V and J are TRBV9 and TRBJ1-3, with no clear D. CDR1 is SGDLS, CDR2 YYNGEE, per germline. This CDR3 has 12 amino acids. The V end was cut by 3 bases, the J end by 4 bases, with 5 bases between.

CDR3 protein: CASSYGGQVYEQYF. CDR3 DNA sequence: TGTGCCAGCAGTTACGGGGGACAGGTCTACGAGCAGTACTTC. The chain combines TRBV6-5 with TRBJ2-7; 8 bases align to TRBD1. V lost 2 bases and J lost 3; bases outside the gene matches: 3. The CDR3 has 14 residues. CDR1 and CDR2 (germline): MNHEY, SVGAGI.

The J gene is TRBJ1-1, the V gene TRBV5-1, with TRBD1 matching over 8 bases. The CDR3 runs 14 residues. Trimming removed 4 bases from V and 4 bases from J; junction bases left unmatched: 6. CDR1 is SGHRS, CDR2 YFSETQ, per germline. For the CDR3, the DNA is TGCGCCAGCAGCCGGCCTGACAGGGGCACTGAAGCTTTCTTT. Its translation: CASSRPDRGTEAFF.

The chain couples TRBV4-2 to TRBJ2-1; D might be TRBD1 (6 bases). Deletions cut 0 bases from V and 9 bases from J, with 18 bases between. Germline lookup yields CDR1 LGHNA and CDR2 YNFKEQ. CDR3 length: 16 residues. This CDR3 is CASSQEVAGVWGEQFF. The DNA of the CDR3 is TGTGCCAGCAGCCAAGAAGTGGCAGGGGTTTGGGGTGAGCAGTTCTTC.

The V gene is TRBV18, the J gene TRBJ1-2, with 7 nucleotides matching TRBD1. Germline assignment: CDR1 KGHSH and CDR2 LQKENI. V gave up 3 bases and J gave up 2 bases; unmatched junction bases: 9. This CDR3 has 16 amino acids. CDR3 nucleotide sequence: TGTGCCAGCTCACCGACGGGACAGCTACTGAACTATGGCTACACCTTC. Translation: CASSPTGQLLNYGYTF.

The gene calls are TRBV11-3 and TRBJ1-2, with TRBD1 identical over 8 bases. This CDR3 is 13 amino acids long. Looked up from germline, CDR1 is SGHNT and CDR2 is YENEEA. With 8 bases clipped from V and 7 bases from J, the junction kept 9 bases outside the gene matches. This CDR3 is CASLRDRYGGYTF. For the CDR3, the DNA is TGTGCCAGCCTCCGGGACAGGTATGGTGGCTACACCTTC.

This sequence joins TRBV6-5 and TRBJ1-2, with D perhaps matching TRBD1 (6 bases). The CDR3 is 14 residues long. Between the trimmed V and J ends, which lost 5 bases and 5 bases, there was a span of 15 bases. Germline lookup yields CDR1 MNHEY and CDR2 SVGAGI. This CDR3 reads CASSPRTEGYGYTF. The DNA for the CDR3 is TGTGCCAGCAGTCCCCGGACAGAGGGGTATGGCTACACCTTC.